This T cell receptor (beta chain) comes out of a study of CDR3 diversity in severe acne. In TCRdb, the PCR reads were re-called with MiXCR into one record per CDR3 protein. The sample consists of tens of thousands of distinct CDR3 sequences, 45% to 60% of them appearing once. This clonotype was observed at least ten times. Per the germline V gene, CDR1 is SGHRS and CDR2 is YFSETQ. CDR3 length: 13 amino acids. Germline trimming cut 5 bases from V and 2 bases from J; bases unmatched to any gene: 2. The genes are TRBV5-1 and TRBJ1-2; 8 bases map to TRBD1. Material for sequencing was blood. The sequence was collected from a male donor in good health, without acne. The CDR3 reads CASRDRVNYGYTF. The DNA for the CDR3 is TGCGCCAGCAGGGACAGGGTGAACTATGGCTACACCTTC.